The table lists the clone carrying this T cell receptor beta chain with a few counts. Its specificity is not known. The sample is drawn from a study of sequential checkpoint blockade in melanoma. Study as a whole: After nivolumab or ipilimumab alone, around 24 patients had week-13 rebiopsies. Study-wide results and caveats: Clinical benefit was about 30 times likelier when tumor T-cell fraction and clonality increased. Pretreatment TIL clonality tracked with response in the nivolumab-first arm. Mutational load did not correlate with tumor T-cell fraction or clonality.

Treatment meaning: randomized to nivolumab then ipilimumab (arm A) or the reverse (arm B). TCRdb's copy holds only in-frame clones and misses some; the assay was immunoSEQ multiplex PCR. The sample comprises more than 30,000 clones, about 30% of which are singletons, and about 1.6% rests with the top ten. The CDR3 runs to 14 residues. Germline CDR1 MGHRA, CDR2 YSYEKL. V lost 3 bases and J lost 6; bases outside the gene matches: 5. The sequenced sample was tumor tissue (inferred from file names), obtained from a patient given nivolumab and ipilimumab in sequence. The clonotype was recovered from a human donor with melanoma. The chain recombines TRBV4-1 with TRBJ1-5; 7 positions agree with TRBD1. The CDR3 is CASSQLQGSQPQHF. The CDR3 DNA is TGCGCCAGCAGCCAGCTACAGGGGAGTCAGCCCCAGCATTTT.